Listed below are T cell receptor beta chains from one sample, sequenced in a study of T cell repertoires in cytomegalovirus infection. TCRdb itself ran the reads through MiXCR, one entry per CDR3 protein. The repertoire holds 130,000 or so distinct CDR3 sequences, with about 6.3% as singletons. Sequenced sample: PBMCs. The receptors come from a human donor in good health (CMV status not recorded). Some clones in this sample may be carry-over from other donors' samples. The CDR3 runs from the conserved cysteine through the conserved F or W. D genes are given only for firm matches. Only part of the rows carry a size: once, few, many, or a class if the clone is expanded.

d_gene: NA; v_gene: TRBV12-3/TRBV12-4; j_gene: TRBJ2-3; abundance: few; CDR3nt: TGTGCCAGCAGTTTGGGTCAGCCAGGAGCAGATACGCAGTATTTT; CDR3aa: CASSLGQPGADTQYF
d_gene: NA; v_gene: TRBV30; j_gene: TRBJ1-5; abundance: NA; CDR3nt: TGTGCCTGGAGTGGGACGGGAACGGGTCAGCCCCAGCATTTT; CDR3aa: CAWSGTGTGQPQHF
d_gene: TRBD2; v_gene: TRBV18; j_gene: TRBJ2-1; abundance: few; CDR3nt: TGTGCCAGCTCACCATCCCGGGGGGACAATGAGCAGTTCTTC; CDR3aa: CASSPSRGDNEQFF
d_gene: TRBD1; v_gene: TRBV6-6; j_gene: TRBJ2-7; abundance: many; CDR3nt: TGTGCCAGCAGTTACGATGAGGACAGGTATGGCGAGCAGTACTTC; CDR3aa: CASSYDEDRYGEQYF
d_gene: TRBD2; v_gene: TRBV6-2/TRBV6-3; j_gene: TRBJ2-7; abundance: few; CDR3nt: TGTGCCAGTCGGGAGGGACACTACGAGCAGTACTTC; CDR3aa: CASREGHYEQYF
d_gene: NA; v_gene: TRBV7-2; j_gene: TRBJ2-5; abundance: many; CDR3nt: TGTGCCAGCAGCCGGGGGCGGGACACAGAAGAGACCCAGTACTTC; CDR3aa: CASSRGRDTEETQYF
d_gene: NA; v_gene: TRBV12-3/TRBV12-4; j_gene: TRBJ1-1; abundance: many; CDR3nt: TGTGCCAGCAGTTTAGGGGCTGACAGAAACACTGAAGCTTTCTTT; CDR3aa: CASSLGADRNTEAFF
d_gene: NA; v_gene: TRBV7-2; j_gene: TRBJ1-2; abundance: many; CDR3nt: TGTGCCAGCAGCCCCTCGCCGGCCGGCTACACCTTC; CDR3aa: CASSPSPAGYTF
d_gene: TRBD1; v_gene: TRBV15; j_gene: TRBJ2-7; abundance: NA; CDR3nt: TGTGCCACCAGCAGCGTACACAGGGGGAACGAGCAGTACTTC; CDR3aa: CATSSVHRGNEQYF
d_gene: NA; v_gene: TRBV7-2; j_gene: TRBJ1-2; abundance: many; CDR3nt: TGTGCCAGCAGCTTAGGCGGAGAAGCTAACTATGGCTACACCTTC; CDR3aa: CASSLGGEANYGYTF
d_gene: NA; v_gene: TRBV12-3/TRBV12-4; j_gene: TRBJ2-2; abundance: NA; CDR3nt: TGTGCCAGCAGTTTCCATGGCACCGCGAACACCGGGGAGCTGTTTTTT; CDR3aa: CASSFHGTANTGELFF
d_gene: NA; v_gene: TRBV5-4; j_gene: TRBJ2-6; abundance: few; CDR3nt: TGTGCCAGCAGCCAGGGTCCAGGGTCCGCTGGGGCCAACGTCCTGACTTTC; CDR3aa: CASSQGPGSAGANVLTF
d_gene: NA; v_gene: TRBV6-6; j_gene: TRBJ1-1; abundance: many; CDR3nt: TGTGCCAGCAGAATACTCCAGGCAACGGGGGCTGAAGCTTTCTTT; CDR3aa: CASRILQATGAEAFF
d_gene: NA; v_gene: TRBV7-3; j_gene: TRBJ2-1; abundance: many; CDR3nt: TGTGCCAGCAGCTTAAAGCCCCCTAATGAGCAGTTCTTC; CDR3aa: CASSLKPPNEQFF
d_gene: NA; v_gene: TRBV23-1; j_gene: TRBJ1-6; abundance: many; CDR3nt: TGCGCCAGCAGTCAAGGAAAACAGGCTCATGAGTCCTATAATTCACCCCTCCACTTT; CDR3aa: CASSQGKQAHESYNSPLHF
d_gene: TRBD1; v_gene: TRBV7-9; j_gene: TRBJ1-6; abundance: many; CDR3nt: TGTGCCAGCAGCCCCTCCGGGACAGCAAATTCACCCCTCCACTTT; CDR3aa: CASSPSGTANSPLHF
d_gene: TRBD2; v_gene: TRBV7-2; j_gene: TRBJ2-1; abundance: many; CDR3nt: TGTGCCAGCAGCCCCTTGCTAGCGGGGGGTGAGCAGTTCTTC; CDR3aa: CASSPLLAGGEQFF
d_gene: NA; v_gene: TRBV6-2/TRBV6-3; j_gene: TRBJ1-1; abundance: few; CDR3nt: TGTGCCAGCAGTTACAGAGGGATTGAAGCTTTCTTT; CDR3aa: CASSYRGIEAFF
d_gene: NA; v_gene: TRBV11-2; j_gene: TRBJ2-7; abundance: many; CDR3nt: TGTGCCAGCAGCCCGGACCGGGGGACATTCTACGAGCAGTACTTC; CDR3aa: CASSPDRGTFYEQYF
d_gene: TRBD1; v_gene: TRBV28; j_gene: TRBJ1-5; abundance: NA; CDR3nt: TGTGCCAGCAGTTTCGCGGGACAGGGGAGGCAGCCCCAGCATTTT; CDR3aa: CASSFAGQGRQPQHF
d_gene: TRBD1; v_gene: TRBV7-2; j_gene: TRBJ2-7; abundance: many; CDR3nt: TGTGCCAGCAGCTTCTTGGGACAGACCCCCTACGAGCAGTACTTC; CDR3aa: CASSFLGQTPYEQYF
d_gene: TRBD2; v_gene: TRBV20-1; j_gene: TRBJ2-1; abundance: NA; CDR3nt: TGCAGTGCTAGAGTTATTTGGCTAGCGGGGGAGAGCTCCTACAATGAGCAGTTCTTC; CDR3aa: CSARVIWLAGESSYNEQFF
d_gene: NA; v_gene: TRBV4-3; j_gene: TRBJ1-1; abundance: many; CDR3nt: TGCGCCAGCAGCCAAGATCTGGAGAACACTGAAGCTTTCTTT; CDR3aa: CASSQDLENTEAFF
d_gene: NA; v_gene: TRBV7-2; j_gene: TRBJ1-5; abundance: many; CDR3nt: TGTGCCAGCAGCTTAACCGCAGGGGGCAATCAGCCCCAGCATTTT; CDR3aa: CASSLTAGGNQPQHF
d_gene: NA; v_gene: TRBV10-3; j_gene: TRBJ1-1; abundance: NA; CDR3nt: TGTGCCATAGGGGGTTCTAGGGACACTGAAGCTTTCTTT; CDR3aa: CAIGGSRDTEAFF
d_gene: NA; v_gene: TRBV7-2; j_gene: TRBJ1-2; abundance: many; CDR3nt: TGTGCCAGCAGCGACCCGAACTATGGCTACACCTTC; CDR3aa: CASSDPNYGYTF
d_gene: TRBD1; v_gene: TRBV7-3; j_gene: TRBJ2-3; abundance: many; CDR3nt: TGTGCCAGCAGCTTAATGGGACAGGGTTGGGATACGCAGTATTTT; CDR3aa: CASSLMGQGWDTQYF
d_gene: NA; v_gene: TRBV7-2; j_gene: TRBJ1-5; abundance: many; CDR3nt: TGTGCCAGCAGCTTAGTTAATCAGCCCCAGCATTTT; CDR3aa: CASSLVNQPQHF
d_gene: TRBD2; v_gene: TRBV15; j_gene: TRBJ2-2; abundance: NA; CDR3nt: TGTGCCACCAGCGAGGGGCGGGGGGACACCGGGGAGCTGTTTTTT; CDR3aa: CATSEGRGDTGELFF
d_gene: NA; v_gene: TRBV2; j_gene: TRBJ1-5; abundance: few; CDR3nt: TGTGCCAGCAGACAGGGTAGGGATCAGCCCCAGCATTTT; CDR3aa: CASRQGRDQPQHF
d_gene: NA; v_gene: TRBV7-2; j_gene: TRBJ1-5; abundance: many; CDR3nt: TGTGCCAGCAGCCTACTGGGGGTTAGCAATCAGCCCCAGCATTTT; CDR3aa: CASSLLGVSNQPQHF
d_gene: NA; v_gene: TRBV7-9; j_gene: TRBJ1-1; abundance: many; CDR3nt: TGTGCCAGCAGCCACATACAGGGTTTGGGGACCACTGAAGCTTTCTTT; CDR3aa: CASSHIQGLGTTEAFF
d_gene: NA; v_gene: TRBV7-8; j_gene: TRBJ1-3; abundance: many; CDR3nt: TGTGCCAGCAGCTTAATGGGTTACTCTGGAAACACCATATATTTT; CDR3aa: CASSLMGYSGNTIYF
d_gene: TRBD1; v_gene: TRBV20-1; j_gene: TRBJ2-1; abundance: many; CDR3nt: TGCAGTGCTGACAGGGTATGGGATTACAATGAGCAGTTCTTC; CDR3aa: CSADRVWDYNEQFF
d_gene: NA; v_gene: TRBV30; j_gene: TRBJ1-2; abundance: many; CDR3nt: TGTGCCTGGAGTGTACATCGGGGATCAGGCTATGGCTACACCTTC; CDR3aa: CAWSVHRGSGYGYTF
d_gene: TRBD1; v_gene: TRBV7-9; j_gene: TRBJ2-5; abundance: many; CDR3nt: TGTGCCAGCAGGCGCAGGGGGCGGGAGACCCAGTACTTC; CDR3aa: CASRRRGRETQYF
d_gene: TRBD2; v_gene: TRBV5-1; j_gene: TRBJ2-7; abundance: many; CDR3nt: TGCGCCAGCAGCTTGGCCTCTAGCGGGGGGCGGACCTACGAGCAGTACTTC; CDR3aa: CASSLASSGGRTYEQYF